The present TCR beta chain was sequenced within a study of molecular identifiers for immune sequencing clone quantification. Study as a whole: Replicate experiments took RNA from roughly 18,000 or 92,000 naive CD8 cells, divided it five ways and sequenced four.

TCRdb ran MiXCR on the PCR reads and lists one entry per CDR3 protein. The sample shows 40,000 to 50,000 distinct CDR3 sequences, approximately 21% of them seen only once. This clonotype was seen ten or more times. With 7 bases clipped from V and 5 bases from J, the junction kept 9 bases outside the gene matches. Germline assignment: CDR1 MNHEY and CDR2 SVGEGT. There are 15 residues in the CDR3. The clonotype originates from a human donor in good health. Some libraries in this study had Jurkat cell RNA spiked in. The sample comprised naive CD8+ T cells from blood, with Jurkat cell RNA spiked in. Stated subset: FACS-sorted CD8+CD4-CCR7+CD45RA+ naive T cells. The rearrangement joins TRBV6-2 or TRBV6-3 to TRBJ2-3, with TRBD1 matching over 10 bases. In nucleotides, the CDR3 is TGTGCCAGCATCCAGGGACAGGGGAGGATAGATACGCAGTATTTT. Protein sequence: CASIQGQGRIDTQYF.